Below, one TCR beta chain is given with its context. This specimen comes from a study of blood T cell repertoires in COVID-19. Study background: PBMCs, B-cell-depleted T cells, or T cells provided the cDNA or gDNA that made up the material.

The CDR3 sequence is 18 residues long. Germline-derived CDR1 and CDR2 are LNHNV and YYDKDF (reference sequence). V was shortened by 0 bases and J by 0 bases, with 14 bases between the two germline ends. Sequencing was performed with immunoSEQ multiplex PCR; in TCRdb, only in-frame clones are kept and a portion is missing. The sample includes 150,000 to 200,000 clones, more than 60% of them seen just once. Material for sequencing was peripheral blood. This rearrangement joins TRBV15 to TRBJ1-4; D unresolved. The receptor was isolated from a man between 60 and 70 years old with acute or convalescent COVID-19. In DNA, the CDR3 is TGTGCCACCAGCAGAGATTTGCCAGGCAGTGCAACTAATGAAAAACTGTTTTTT. It yields the protein CATSRDLPGSATNEKLFF.